Listed below are T cell receptor beta chains from one sample, sequenced in a study of Ad26.COV2.S vaccination and SARS-CoV-2 variants. The method was immunoSEQ multiplex PCR; TCRdb's version includes in-frame clones alone and lacks a portion of them. The data show roughly 300,000 clones, with about 87% seen just once and 6.4% held by the top ten. Sequencing was performed on peripheral blood, taken in a trial of Ad26.COV2.S vaccine versus placebo. All receptors come from a person aged 18-65 years who received the Ad26.COV2.S COVID-19 vaccine or a placebo. CDR3s include the opening cysteine and the closing phenylalanine or tryptophan. Fields, in order: V gene, J gene, D gene, CDR3 DNA, CDR3 protein. A D gene is named only where the DNA matches it firmly.

>TRBV19|TRBJ1-6|-
TGTGCCAGTAGTATAGCCCCCGGGGCGGTGCCCCTCCACTTT
CASSIAPGAVPLHF
>TRBV7-9|TRBJ1-2|-
TGTGCCAGCAGCTTAGGACAGAGTTATGGCTACACCTTC
CASSLGQSYGYTF
>TRBV14|TRBJ2-5|-
TGTGCCAGCAGCCAAGACCAAGAGACCCAGTACTTC
CASSQDQETQYF
>TRBV12-3/TRBV12-4|TRBJ1-3|-
TGTGCCAGCAGTTTATGGGGAGGAAACACCATATATTTT
CASSLWGGNTIYF
>TRBV29-1|TRBJ2-7|TRBD2
TGCAGCGTTAGGGTTGGAATGGCGGGAGGAAGCGAGCAGTACTTC
CSVRVGMAGGSEQYF
>TRBV4-3|TRBJ2-3|-
TGCGCCAGCAGTGGGGTCCTCGGGACCCCGGCAGATACGCAGTATTTT
CASSGVLGTPADTQYF
>TRBV5-5|TRBJ2-7|-
TGTGCCAGCAGCTCATATTCGGGTGAGCAGTACTTC
CASSSYSGEQYF
>TRBV11-2|TRBJ1-1|-
TGTGCCAGCAGCCCAAACTTCAAGGGTACTGAAGCTTTCTTT
CASSPNFKGTEAFF
>TRBV9|TRBJ1-5|-
TGTGCCAGCAGCGTTACTTCGAGCAATCAGCCCCAGCATTTT
CASSVTSSNQPQHF
>TRBV3-1/TRBV3-2|TRBJ1-2|-
TGTGCCAGCAGCCAAGATGGGGTTGTTTACTCGGGTGGCTACACCTTC
CASSQDGVVYSGGYTF
>TRBV19|TRBJ1-6|-
TGTGCCAGTAGTATCGGGGGTGGGAATTCACCCCTCCACTTT
CASSIGGGNSPLHF